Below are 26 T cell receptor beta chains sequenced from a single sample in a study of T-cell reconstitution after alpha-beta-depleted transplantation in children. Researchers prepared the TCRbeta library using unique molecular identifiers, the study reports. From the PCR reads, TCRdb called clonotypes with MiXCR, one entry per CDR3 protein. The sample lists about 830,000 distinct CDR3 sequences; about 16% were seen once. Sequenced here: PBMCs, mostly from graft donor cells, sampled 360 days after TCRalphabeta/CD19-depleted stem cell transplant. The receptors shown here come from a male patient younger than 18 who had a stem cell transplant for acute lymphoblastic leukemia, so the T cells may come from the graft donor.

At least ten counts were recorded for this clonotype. For the CDR3, the DNA is TGCGCCAGCGGGGGACTAATTGGCAATGAGCAGTTCTTC. It is translated as CASGGLIGNEQFF. The V gene is TRBV10-1, the J gene TRBJ2-1; 7 bases are shared with TRBD2. CDR3 length equals 13 residues. V dropped 8 bases and J dropped 6; count of bases not matched to a gene: 7. Germline V gene data show CDR1 as WNHNN and CDR2 as SYGVQD (reference sequence).

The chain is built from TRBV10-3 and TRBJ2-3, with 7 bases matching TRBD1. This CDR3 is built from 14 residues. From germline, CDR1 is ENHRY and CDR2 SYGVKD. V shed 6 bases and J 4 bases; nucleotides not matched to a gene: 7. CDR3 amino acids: CAIRQGVLADTQYF. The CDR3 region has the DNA TGTGCCATCAGGCAGGGGGTGTTGGCAGATACGCAGTATTTT.

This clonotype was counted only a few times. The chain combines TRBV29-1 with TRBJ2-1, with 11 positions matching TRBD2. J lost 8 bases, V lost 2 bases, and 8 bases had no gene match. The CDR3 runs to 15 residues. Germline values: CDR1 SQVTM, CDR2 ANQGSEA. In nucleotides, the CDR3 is TGCAGCGTTGAATTGGTAGCGGGAGGGCCGGATGAGCAGTTCTTC. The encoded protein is CSVELVAGGPDEQFF.

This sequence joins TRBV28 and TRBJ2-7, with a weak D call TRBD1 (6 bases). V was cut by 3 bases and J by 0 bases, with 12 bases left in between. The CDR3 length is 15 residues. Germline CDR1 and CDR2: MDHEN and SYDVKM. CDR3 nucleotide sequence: TGTGCCAGCAGTTTGATTTCGACAGGCTCCTACGAGCAGTACTTC. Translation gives CASSLISTGSYEQYF.

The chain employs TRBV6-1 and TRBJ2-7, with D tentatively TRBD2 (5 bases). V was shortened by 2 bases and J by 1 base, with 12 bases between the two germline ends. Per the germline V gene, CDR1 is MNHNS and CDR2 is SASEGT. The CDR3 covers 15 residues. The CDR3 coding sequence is TGTGCCAGCAGTGAAAAGTGGCGGGCTTCCTACGAGCAGTACTTC. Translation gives CASSEKWRASYEQYF.

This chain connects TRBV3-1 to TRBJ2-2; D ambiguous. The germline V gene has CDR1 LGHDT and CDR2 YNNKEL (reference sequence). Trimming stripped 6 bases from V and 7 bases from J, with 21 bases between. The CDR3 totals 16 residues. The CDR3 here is CASSPALTRPHGELFF. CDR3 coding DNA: TGTGCCAGCAGTCCTGCACTGACACGCCCCCACGGGGAGCTGTTTTTT.

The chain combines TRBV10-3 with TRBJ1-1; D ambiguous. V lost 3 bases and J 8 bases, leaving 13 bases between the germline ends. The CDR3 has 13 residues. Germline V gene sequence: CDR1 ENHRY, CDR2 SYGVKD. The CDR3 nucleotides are TGTGCCATCAGTGATCCCGGGCCGGAAGAAGCTTTCTTT. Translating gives CAISDPGPEEAFF.

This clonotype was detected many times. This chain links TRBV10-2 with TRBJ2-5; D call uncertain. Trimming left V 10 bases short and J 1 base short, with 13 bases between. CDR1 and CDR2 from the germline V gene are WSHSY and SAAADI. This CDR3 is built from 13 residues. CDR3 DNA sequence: TGCGCCACCCGGACCCAGACCCAAGAGACCCAGTACTTC. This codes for CATRTQTQETQYF.

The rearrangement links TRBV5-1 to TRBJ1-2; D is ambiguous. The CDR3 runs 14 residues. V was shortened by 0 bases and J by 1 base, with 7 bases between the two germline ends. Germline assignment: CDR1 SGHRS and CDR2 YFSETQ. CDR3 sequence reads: CASSLDSLNYGYTF. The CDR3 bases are TGCGCCAGCAGCTTGGACAGCCTTAACTATGGCTACACCTTC.

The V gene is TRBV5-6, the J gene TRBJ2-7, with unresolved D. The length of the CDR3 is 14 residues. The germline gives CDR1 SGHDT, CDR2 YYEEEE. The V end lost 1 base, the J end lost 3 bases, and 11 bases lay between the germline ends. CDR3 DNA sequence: TGTGCCAGCAGCTTGCGGGTGACAAACTACGAGCAGTACTTC. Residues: CASSLRVTNYEQYF.

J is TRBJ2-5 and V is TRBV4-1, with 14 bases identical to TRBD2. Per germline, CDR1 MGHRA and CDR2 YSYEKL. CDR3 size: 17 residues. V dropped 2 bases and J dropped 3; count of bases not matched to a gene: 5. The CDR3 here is CASSQWLGLAGEETQYF. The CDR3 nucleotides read TGCGCCAGCAGCCAATGGTTGGGACTAGCGGGAGAAGAGACCCAGTACTTC.

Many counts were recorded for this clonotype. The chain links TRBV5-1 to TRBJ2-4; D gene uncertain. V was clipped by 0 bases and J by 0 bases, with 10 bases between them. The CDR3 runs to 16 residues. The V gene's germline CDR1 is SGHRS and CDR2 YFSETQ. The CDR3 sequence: CASSLGQTLAKNIQYF. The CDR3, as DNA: TGCGCCAGCAGCTTGGGCCAAACGCTAGCCAAAAACATTCAGTACTTC.

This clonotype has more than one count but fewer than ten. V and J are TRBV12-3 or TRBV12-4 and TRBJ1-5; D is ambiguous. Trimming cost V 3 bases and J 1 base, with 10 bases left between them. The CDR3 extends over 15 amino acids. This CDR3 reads CASSFRDGSNQPQHF. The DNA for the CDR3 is TGTGCCAGCAGTTTCCGGGATGGGAGCAATCAGCCCCAGCATTTT.

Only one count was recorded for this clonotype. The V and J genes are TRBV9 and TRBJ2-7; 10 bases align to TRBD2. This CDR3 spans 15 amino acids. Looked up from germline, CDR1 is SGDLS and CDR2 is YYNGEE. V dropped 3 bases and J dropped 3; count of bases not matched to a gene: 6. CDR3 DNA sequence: TGTGCCAGCAGCGCCCTAGCGGGAGTAGTCTACGAGCAGTACTTC. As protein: CASSALAGVVYEQYF.

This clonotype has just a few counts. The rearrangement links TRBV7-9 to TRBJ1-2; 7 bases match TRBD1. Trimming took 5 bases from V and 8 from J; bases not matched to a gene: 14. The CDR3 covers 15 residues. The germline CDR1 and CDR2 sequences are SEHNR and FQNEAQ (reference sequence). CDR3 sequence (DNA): TGTGCCAGCAGCATGGAGGGACAGCGGCTAGGAGGCTACACCTTC. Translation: CASSMEGQRLGGYTF.

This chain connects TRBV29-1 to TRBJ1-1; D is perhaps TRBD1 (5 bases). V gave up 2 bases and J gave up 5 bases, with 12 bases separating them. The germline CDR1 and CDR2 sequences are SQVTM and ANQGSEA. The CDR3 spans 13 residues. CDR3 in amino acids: CSVEWGMSTEAFF. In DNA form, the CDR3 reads TGCAGCGTTGAATGGGGGATGAGTACTGAAGCTTTCTTT.

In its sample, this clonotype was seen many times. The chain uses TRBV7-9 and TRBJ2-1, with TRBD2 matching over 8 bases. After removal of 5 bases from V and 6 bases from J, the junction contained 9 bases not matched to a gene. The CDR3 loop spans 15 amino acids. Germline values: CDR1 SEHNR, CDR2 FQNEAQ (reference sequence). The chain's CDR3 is CASSLTKREFNEQFF. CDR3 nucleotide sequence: TGTGCCAGCAGCCTAACGAAGCGGGAGTTCAATGAGCAGTTCTTC.

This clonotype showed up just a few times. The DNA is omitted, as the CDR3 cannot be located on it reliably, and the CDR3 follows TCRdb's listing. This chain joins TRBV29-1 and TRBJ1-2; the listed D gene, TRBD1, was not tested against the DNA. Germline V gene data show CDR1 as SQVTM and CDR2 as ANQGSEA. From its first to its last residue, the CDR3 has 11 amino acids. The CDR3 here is CSVVGQGSNTF.

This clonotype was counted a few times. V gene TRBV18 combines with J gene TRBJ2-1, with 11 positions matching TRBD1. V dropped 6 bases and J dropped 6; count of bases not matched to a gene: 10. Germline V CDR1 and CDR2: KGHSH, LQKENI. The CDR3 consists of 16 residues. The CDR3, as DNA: TGTGCCAGCTCCAATACCAGGGGGACAGGGGGCAATGAGCAGTTCTTC. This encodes CASSNTRGTGGNEQFF.

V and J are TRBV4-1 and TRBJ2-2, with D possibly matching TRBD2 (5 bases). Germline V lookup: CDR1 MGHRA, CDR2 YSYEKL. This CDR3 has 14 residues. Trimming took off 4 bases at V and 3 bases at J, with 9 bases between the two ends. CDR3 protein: CASSLTRYTGELFF. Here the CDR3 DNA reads TGCGCCAGCAGCCTTACTAGATACACCGGGGAGCTGTTTTTT.

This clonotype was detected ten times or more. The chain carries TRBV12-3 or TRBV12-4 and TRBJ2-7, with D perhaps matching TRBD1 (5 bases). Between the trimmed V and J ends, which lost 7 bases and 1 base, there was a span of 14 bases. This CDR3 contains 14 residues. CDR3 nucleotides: TGTGCCAGCAACCTTAGTAAGGGGTCCTACGAGCAGTACTTC. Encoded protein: CASNLSKGSYEQYF.

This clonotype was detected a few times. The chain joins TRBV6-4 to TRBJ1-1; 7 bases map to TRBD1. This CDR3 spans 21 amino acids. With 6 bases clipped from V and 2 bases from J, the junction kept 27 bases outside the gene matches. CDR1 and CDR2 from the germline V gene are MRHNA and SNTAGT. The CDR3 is CASRTWGTEPFHSDTNTEAFF. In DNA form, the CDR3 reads TGTGCCAGCAGGACCTGGGGGACAGAGCCATTCCACTCGGATACTAACACTGAAGCTTTCTTT.

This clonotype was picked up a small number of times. The CDR3, as DNA: TGCAGTGCGCTCCCCCCCCTAGCGGCCAGGACCTACGCTGACAATGAGCAGTTCTTC. It yields the protein CSALPPLAARTYADNEQFF. The gene calls are TRBV20-1 and TRBJ2-1; TRBD2 matches 7 bases. CDR1 is DFQATT, CDR2 SNEGSKA, per germline (reference sequence). This CDR3 region has 19 residues. V was pared by 6 bases and J by 5 bases, with 25 bases of the junction left unmatched.

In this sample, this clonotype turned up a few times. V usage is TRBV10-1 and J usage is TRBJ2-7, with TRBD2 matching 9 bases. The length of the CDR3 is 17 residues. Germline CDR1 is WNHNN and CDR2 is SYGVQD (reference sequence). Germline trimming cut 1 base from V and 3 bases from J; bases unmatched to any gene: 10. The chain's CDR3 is CASSELSSLAGFYEQYF. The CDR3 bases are TGCGCCAGCAGTGAGTTGTCGTCCCTAGCGGGATTCTACGAGCAGTACTTC.

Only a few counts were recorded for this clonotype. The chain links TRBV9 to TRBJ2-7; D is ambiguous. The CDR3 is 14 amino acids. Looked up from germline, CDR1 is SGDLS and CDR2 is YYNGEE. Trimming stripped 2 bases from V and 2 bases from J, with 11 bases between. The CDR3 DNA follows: TGTGCCAGCAGCGTCGCAGCCAATGCCTACGAGCAGTACTTC. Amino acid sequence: CASSVAANAYEQYF.

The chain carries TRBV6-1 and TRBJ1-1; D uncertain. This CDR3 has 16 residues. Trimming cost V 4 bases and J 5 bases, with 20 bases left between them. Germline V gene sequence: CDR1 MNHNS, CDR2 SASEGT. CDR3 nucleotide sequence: TGTGCCAGCAGTGCTACCGAGGATCCTCGATGGACTGAAGCTTTCTTT. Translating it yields CASSATEDPRWTEAFF.